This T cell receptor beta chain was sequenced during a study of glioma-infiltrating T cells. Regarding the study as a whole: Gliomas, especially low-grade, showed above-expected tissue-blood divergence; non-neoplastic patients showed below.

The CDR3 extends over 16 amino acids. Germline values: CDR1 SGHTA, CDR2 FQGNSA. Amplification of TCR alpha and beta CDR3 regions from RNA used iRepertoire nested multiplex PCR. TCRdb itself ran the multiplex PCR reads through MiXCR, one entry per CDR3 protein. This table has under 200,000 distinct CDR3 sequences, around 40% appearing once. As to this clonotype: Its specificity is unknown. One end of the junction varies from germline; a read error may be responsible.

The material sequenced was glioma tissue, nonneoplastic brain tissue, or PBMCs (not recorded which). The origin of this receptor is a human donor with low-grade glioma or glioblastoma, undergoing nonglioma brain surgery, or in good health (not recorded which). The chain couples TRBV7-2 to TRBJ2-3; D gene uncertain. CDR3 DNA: TGTGCCAGCAGCTCTACACCGGTGGAGAGCAAAGATACGCAGTATTTT. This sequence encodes CASSSTPVESKDTQYF.